One and the same sample provided the 5 T cell receptor beta chains below, sequenced in a study of T-cell reconstitution after alpha-beta-depleted transplantation in children. It was with unique molecular identifiers that the TCRbeta library was prepared. A single record per CDR3 protein comes from TCRdb applying MiXCR to the PCR reads. Here the sample spans around 450,000 distinct CDR3 sequences, under 20% being singletons. The source material was PBMCs, mostly from graft donor cells, sampled 360 days after TCRalphabeta/CD19-depleted stem cell transplant. These receptor sequences come from a boy under two years old who had a stem cell transplant for Wiskott-Aldrich syndrome, so the T cells may come from the graft donor.

This clonotype was counted between two and nine times. The chain joins TRBV7-2 to TRBJ2-2; D gene unclear. Trimming took off 1 base at V and 7 bases at J, with 10 bases between the two ends. Germline V gene data show CDR1 as SGHTA and CDR2 as FQGNSA. The CDR3 has 14 residues. This CDR3 is CASSLVPGGGELFF. The CDR3 DNA reads as TGTGCCAGCAGCTTAGTACCTGGCGGCGGGGAGCTGTTTTTT.

V is TRBV4-1 and J is TRBJ2-4; 8 nucleotides line up with TRBD1. This CDR3 has 15 amino acids. V dropped 0 bases and J dropped 6; count of bases not matched to a gene: 4. The germline CDR1 and CDR2 sequences are MGHRA and YSYEKL. CDR3 protein: CASSQEGTGLNIQYF. CDR3 bases: TGCGCCAGCAGCCAAGAGGGGACAGGCCTAAACATTCAGTACTTC.

The chain employs TRBV10-3 and TRBJ2-5; D possibly corresponds to TRBD1 (5 bases). V lost 3 bases, J lost 2 bases, and 10 bases lay in between. The CDR3 sequence is 14 residues long. Germline V gene sequence: CDR1 ENHRY, CDR2 SYGVKD. CDR3 residues: CAISDNRKQETQYF. The CDR3 nucleotides are TGTGCCATCAGTGATAACAGGAAACAAGAGACCCAGTACTTC.

The chain recombines TRBV10-3 with TRBJ2-1; possibly TRBD2 for D (6 bases). This CDR3 contains 15 residues. CDR1 is ENHRY, CDR2 SYGVKD, per germline. Trimming left V 1 base short and J 7 bases short, with 14 bases between. The CDR3 sequence: CAISEYGTSGNEQFF. CDR3 sequence (DNA): TGTGCCATCAGTGAGTACGGGACTTCTGGGAATGAGCAGTTCTTC.

The chain combines TRBV20-1 with TRBJ2-3, with D possibly being TRBD2 (6 bases). The CDR3 is 16 amino acids. Germline CDR1 DFQATT, CDR2 SNEGSKA (reference sequence). Trimming removed 0 bases at V and 4 bases at J, with 17 bases between. CDR3 sequence: CSARDGDHRRADTQYF. The CDR3 nucleotides are TGCAGTGCTAGAGATGGGGATCATCGGAGGGCAGATACGCAGTATTTT.